The 32 T cell receptor beta chains below all came from one sample that was sequenced in a study of shared clonotypes between healthy human individuals (dated by TCRdb to the early 2020s). The protocol used for the library was the immunoSEQ multiplex PCR assay. Held by TCRdb, this immuneACCESS table contains in-frame sequences only and omits some clones. Under half of the omission traces to an unresolved V gene where checked; the cause of the rest is unknown. This sample comprises under 1,100,000 clones, 75% to 80% of them detected only once. The leading ten clones occupy roughly 0.65% of the sample. The sequencing input was memory CD4+ T cells from PBMCs. The cell subset or site label corresponds to: CD45RA-negative fraction. The receptors shown here come from a man between 18 and 35 years old in good health. Some clones in this sample may be carry-over from other donors' samples.

This clone was seen more than once but under ten times. This chain joins TRBV5-1 and TRBJ2-7; unclear D gene. The CDR3 covers 13 residues. CDR1 is SGHRS and CDR2 is YFSETQ in the germline V gene. V was pared by 2 bases and J by 3 bases, with 9 bases between. DNA of the CDR3: TGCGCCAGCAGCTTTGGTCCCAACTACGAGCAGTACTTC. This translates into CASSFGPNYEQYF.

This clone was recorded at least ten times. The chain joins TRBV6-5 to TRBJ1-2; 8 bases are shared with TRBD1. Per germline, CDR1 MNHEY and CDR2 SVGAGI. The CDR3 loop spans 13 amino acids. After removal of 5 bases from V and 7 bases from J, the junction contained 6 bases not matched to a gene. CDR3 nucleotide sequence: TGTGCCAGCAGTCCGGACAGGGATGCTGGCTACACCTTC. Amino acid sequence: CASSPDRDAGYTF.

The chain employs TRBV18 and TRBJ2-2; D may be TRBD2 (6 bases). The CDR3 runs 17 residues. Germline V gene lookup returns CDR1 KGHSH and CDR2 LQKENI. V was trimmed by 4 bases and J by 2 bases, leaving 17 bases between them. As DNA, the CDR3 is TGTGCCAGCTCACTCCTTCCGGCGGGATTTAACACCGGGGAGCTGTTTTTT. Translating it yields CASSLLPAGFNTGELFF.

This chain links TRBV6-5 with TRBJ2-7; D call uncertain. This CDR3 comprises 15 residues. The germline V and J ends were trimmed by 0 bases and 4 bases, with 13 bases remaining between them. The germline gives CDR1 MNHEY, CDR2 SVGAGI. The CDR3 region is CASSYSIWGSYEQYF. The CDR3 coding sequence is TGTGCCAGCAGTTACTCGATTTGGGGATCTTACGAGCAGTACTTC.

This chain joins TRBV7-9 and TRBJ2-7; tentatively, D is TRBD1 or TRBD2 (6 bases each). Trimming took off 1 base at V and 0 bases at J, with 10 bases between the two ends. CDR1 is SEHNR and CDR2 is FQNEAQ in the germline V gene (reference sequence). The CDR3 length is 15 residues. CDR3 residues: CASSLVPGASYEQYF. The CDR3 region has the DNA TGTGCCAGCAGCTTAGTACCGGGGGCCTCCTACGAGCAGTACTTC.

About this clone itself: A single base is all that separates this from a far larger clone, so a read error is likely. The rearrangement joins TRBV2 to TRBJ2-2, with 10 bases fitting TRBD1. The CDR3 covers 16 residues. Germline lookup yields CDR1 SNHLY and CDR2 FYNNEI. In DNA form, the CDR3 reads TGTGCCAGCTCCGGGACAGGGGTCGGTCTCACCGGGGAGCTGCTTTTT. It encodes CASSGTGVGLTGELLF.

Notes on this clone: At the DNA level, this CDR3 is encoded by other sequences in the same sample as well. DNA for the CDR3: TGCAGTGCTAGAAGGGGGGCTGAAGCTTTCTTT. Protein product: CSARRGAEAFF. This chain uses TRBV20-1 with TRBJ1-1; the D gene is possibly TRBD1 (6 bases). With 2 bases removed from V and 6 bases from J, the gap between germline ends came to 7 bases. In germline, CDR1 is DFQATT, CDR2 SNEGSKA (reference sequence). The CDR3 is 11 residues long.

The chain recombines TRBV27 with TRBJ2-7; D is ambiguous. In germline, CDR1 is MNHEY, CDR2 SMNVEV (reference sequence). CDR3 length: 14 amino acids. V dropped 6 bases and J dropped 0 bases, with 12 bases sitting between them. CDR3 bases: TGTGCCAGCAGGTCGGCAGAAATCTCCTACGAGCAGTACTTC. Translating it yields CASRSAEISYEQYF.

This chain links TRBV30 with TRBJ2-5, with 7 bases fitting TRBD2. The CDR3 spans 13 residues. V lost 3 bases to trimming and J lost 5 bases; unmatched junction nucleotides: 6. Germline V gene lookup returns CDR1 GTSNPN and CDR2 SVGIG (reference sequence). CDR3 DNA sequence: TGTGCCTGGAGGGGCGGGAGTGGCGAGACCCAGTACTTC. It codes for CAWRGGSGETQYF.

In DNA form, the CDR3 reads TGTGCCAGCAGCTTGTCTAGAAATGAGCAGTTCTTC. Translation gives CASSLSRNEQFF. The genes are TRBV5-6 and TRBJ2-1, with D uncertain. The ends were cut back, 1 base at V and 7 bases at J, with 6 bases in the middle. Germline lookup yields CDR1 SGHDT and CDR2 YYEEEE. The length of the CDR3 is 12 residues.

This chain connects TRBV5-1 to TRBJ2-5; 15 bases fit TRBD2. The CDR3 totals 16 residues. J was trimmed by 5 bases and V by 4 bases; bases with no gene match: 6. The germline V gene has CDR1 SGHRS and CDR2 YFSETQ. CDR3 loop: CASSRTSGRAYETQYF. CDR3 nucleotide sequence: TGCGCCAGCAGCAGGACTAGCGGGAGGGCCTACGAGACCCAGTACTTC.

The J gene is TRBJ2-3, the V gene TRBV29-1; 14 bases align to TRBD2. CDR3 length equals 16 residues. Germline assignment: CDR1 SQVTM and CDR2 ANQGSEA. With 1 base clipped from V and 4 bases from J, the junction kept 4 bases outside the gene matches. The CDR3 loop is CSVEGLTSGGADTQYF. The CDR3 nucleotides read TGCAGCGTTGAAGGTCTGACTAGCGGGGGGGCAGATACGCAGTATTTT.

Concerning this clone itself: A much larger clone sits a single nucleotide away, making a read error possible. The chain is built from TRBV4-2 and TRBJ2-7; TRBD2 agrees at 14 bases. The germline gives CDR1 LGHNA, CDR2 YNFKEQ. Germline trimming cut 5 bases from V and 3 bases from J; bases unmatched to any gene: 3. The CDR3 covers 15 residues. The CDR3 DNA reads as TGTGCCAGCAGCTTAGGGACTAGCGGGAGCTACGAGCAGTACTTC. Encoded protein: CASSLGTSGSYEQYF.

The genes are TRBV5-1 and TRBJ2-4, with D hard to call. Trimming shortened V by 0 bases and J by 0 bases, and 7 bases separated the two germline ends. Germline V CDR1 and CDR2: SGHRS, YFSETQ. This CDR3 is 15 amino acids long. This chain's CDR3 is CASSLDGLAKNIQYF. The CDR3 region has the DNA TGCGCCAGCAGCTTGGACGGCCTAGCCAAAAACATTCAGTACTTC.

This chain uses TRBV2 with TRBJ1-1; no reliable D call. The CDR3 consists of 15 residues. The germline V gene has CDR1 SNHLY and CDR2 FYNNEI. Trimming left V 4 bases short and J 4 bases short, with 16 bases between. The CDR3 loop reads CASSVGLGSATEAFF. The CDR3 DNA reads as TGTGCCAGCAGTGTCGGCTTAGGCAGTGCCACTGAAGCTTTCTTT.

This clone occurred once. This sample includes further DNA sequences coding for the same CDR3. The V call is TRBV5-6, the J call TRBJ2-7, with D maybe TRBD1 (5 bases). Trimming cost V 1 base and J 2 bases, with 7 bases left between them. Germline CDR1 SGHDT, CDR2 YYEEEE. The CDR3 contains 13 residues. CDR3 amino acids: CASSLTGTYEQYF. CDR3 DNA: TGTGCCAGCAGCTTGACAGGAACCTACGAGCAGTACTTC.

This chain uses TRBV10-2 with TRBJ2-7; D is unresolved. Germline values: CDR1 WSHSY, CDR2 SAAADI. The CDR3 runs 14 residues. Trimming removed 5 bases from V and 1 base from J, with 12 bases in between. CDR3 region: CASSPETTSYEQYF. CDR3 nucleotides: TGCGCCAGCAGTCCGGAGACGACGTCCTACGAGCAGTACTTC.

The chain recombines TRBV6-6 with TRBJ2-7; the D is unclear. With 5 bases removed from V and 2 bases from J, the gap between germline ends came to 10 bases. Germline CDR1 and CDR2: MNHNY and SVGAGI (reference sequence). The CDR3 has 13 amino acids. The CDR3 region has the DNA TGTGCCAGCAGTACTCAAAGGCCCTACGAGCAGTACTTC. This translates into CASSTQRPYEQYF.

This rearrangement joins TRBV15 to TRBJ2-7; a weak D match, TRBD1 (6 bases). The CDR3 runs 17 residues. Germline V gene sequence: CDR1 LNHNV, CDR2 YYDKDF (reference sequence). V lost 1 base and J lost 7, with 23 bases in between. CDR3 DNA: TGTGCCACCAGCAGAGCTCTCGCCGGGACATCCTTCAGGGAGCAGTACTTC. This encodes CATSRALAGTSFREQYF.

This clone has just one count. One end of the junction is discordant with germline, which a read error may explain. This chain joins TRBV20-1 and TRBJ1-1; D remains unclear. In germline, CDR1 is DFQATT, CDR2 SNEGSKA (reference sequence). This CDR3 is 11 amino acids long. The CDR3 nucleotides read TGCAGTGTTAGAGTGGGGATTGAAGCTTTCTTT. The encoded protein is CSVRVGIEAFF.

The genes are TRBV2 and TRBJ2-2; no clear D. This CDR3 has 13 residues. Trimming pared 3 bases from V and 6 bases from J, leaving 8 bases between. Germline lookup yields CDR1 SNHLY and CDR2 FYNNEI. Here the CDR3 reads CASSEVGSGELFF. The CDR3 DNA reads as TGTGCCAGCAGTGAGGTGGGATCCGGGGAGCTGTTTTTT.

The genes are TRBV18 and TRBJ2-7; D is undetermined. The germline V gene has CDR1 KGHSH and CDR2 LQKENI. The CDR3 runs 16 residues. Deletions cut 0 bases from V and 7 bases from J, with 19 bases between. The CDR3 DNA reads as TGTGCCAGCTCACCACCGTCCCGGGTGCCCCTCCTGGAGCAGTACTTC. Its protein product is CASSPPSRVPLLEQYF.

The gene calls are TRBV6-6 and TRBJ2-1; TRBD1 aligns across 7 bases. This CDR3 spans 16 amino acids. Germline V gene data show CDR1 as MNHNY and CDR2 as SVGAGI (reference sequence). V was clipped by 2 bases and J by 5 bases; unmatched bases: 9. The CDR3 spells CASSYLTGAFNNEQFF. The CDR3 DNA is TGTGCCAGCAGTTACCTCACAGGGGCCTTTAACAATGAGCAGTTCTTC.

Only a few counts were recorded for this clone. The V and J genes are TRBV11-2 and TRBJ2-7; D may be TRBD1 or TRBD2 (5 bases each). Germline lookup yields CDR1 SGHAT and CDR2 FQNNGV. The CDR3 totals 18 residues. The germline V and J ends were trimmed by 1 base and 3 bases, with 22 bases remaining between them. Here the CDR3 reads CASSLVGSRTPEIYEQYF. Written as DNA, the CDR3 is TGTGCCAGCAGCTTAGTGGGGAGTAGGACACCAGAGATCTACGAGCAGTACTTC.

V is TRBV6-1 and J is TRBJ2-1; no definite D call. Trimming pared 2 bases from V and 15 bases from J, leaving 14 bases between. The germline V gene has CDR1 MNHNS and CDR2 SASEGT. This CDR3 is built from 12 residues. As DNA, the CDR3 is TGTGCCAGCAGTGAAATCGGCTTATTGGGGTTCTTC. This sequence encodes CASSEIGLLGFF.

The rearrangement joins TRBV30 to TRBJ1-4, with 8 bases lining up with TRBD1. This CDR3 is built from 14 residues. The V and J ends lost 5 bases and 8 bases, in that order; junction bases with no gene match: 10. Germline CDR1 is GTSNPN and CDR2 is SVGIG (reference sequence). The CDR3 loop is CAWGFGQGGEKLFF. The CDR3 DNA follows: TGTGCCTGGGGCTTCGGACAGGGTGGAGAAAAACTGTTTTTT. The full variable domain, completed using reference TRBV30 and TRBJ1-4, is SQTIHQWPATLVQPVGSPLSLECTVEGTSNPNLYWYRQAAGRGLQLLFYSVGIGQISSEVPQNLSASRPQDRQFILSSKKLLLSDSGFYLCAWGFGQGGEKLFFGSGTQLSVL.

This chain joins TRBV18 and TRBJ2-5, with TRBD1 identical over 7 bases. The J call could be wrong; TRBJ2-7 is a better fit for the DNA end. Germline assignment: CDR1 KGHSH and CDR2 LQKENI. This CDR3 comprises 14 residues. The chain's CDR3 is CASSHGTENYEQYF. The CDR3 coding sequence is TGTGCCAGCTCACATGGGACAGAAAACTACGAGCAGTACTTC.

V is TRBV2 and J is TRBJ2-1; D is perhaps TRBD2 (5 bases). The CDR3 is made up of 15 amino acids. Germline loops: CDR1 SNHLY, CDR2 FYNNEI. Trimming took 6 bases from V and 0 from J, leaving 12 bases between them. The CDR3 bases are TGTGCCAGCAGGGAGGTGGCGGGCTCCTACAATGAGCAGTTCTTC. Protein product: CASREVAGSYNEQFF.

This rearrangement joins TRBV10-1 to TRBJ2-7, with 7 bases lining up with TRBD1. Looked up from germline, CDR1 is WNHNN and CDR2 is SYGVQD (reference sequence). Germline trimming cut 4 bases from V and 5 bases from J; bases unmatched to any gene: 5. The CDR3 is 13 amino acids. In DNA form, the CDR3 reads TGCGCCAGCAGTGCCGGCAGGGGGAACGAGCAGTACTTC. Its translation: CASSAGRGNEQYF.

The chain has TRBV27 and TRBJ1-5, with D unclear. The V gene's germline CDR1 is MNHEY and CDR2 SMNVEV (reference sequence). Trimming left V 2 bases short and J 0 bases short, with 11 bases between. The CDR3 has 16 amino acids. CDR3 nucleotide sequence: TGTGCCAGCAGTTTAGTGGGGAAGAATAGCAATCAGCCCCAGCATTTT. It yields the protein CASSLVGKNSNQPQHF.

The gene calls are TRBV7-9 and TRBJ2-6; possibly TRBD1 for D (5 bases). V lost 8 bases, J lost 2 bases, and 13 bases lay in between. This CDR3 is 15 amino acids long. Germline V CDR1 and CDR2: SEHNR, FQNEAQ (reference sequence). DNA for the CDR3: TGTGCCAGCGAACAGGCATGGACTGGGGCCAACGTCCTGACTTTC. Translated: CASEQAWTGANVLTF.

The CDR3 here is CASRGAETQYF. The DNA of the CDR3 is TGTGCCAGCCGCGGGGCAGAGACCCAGTACTTC. This sequence joins TRBV7-9 and TRBJ2-5; D is perhaps TRBD2 (6 bases). With 8 bases removed from V and 4 bases from J, the gap between germline ends came to 8 bases. CDR3 length: 11 amino acids. Germline V gene data show CDR1 as SEHNR and CDR2 as FQNEAQ (reference sequence).